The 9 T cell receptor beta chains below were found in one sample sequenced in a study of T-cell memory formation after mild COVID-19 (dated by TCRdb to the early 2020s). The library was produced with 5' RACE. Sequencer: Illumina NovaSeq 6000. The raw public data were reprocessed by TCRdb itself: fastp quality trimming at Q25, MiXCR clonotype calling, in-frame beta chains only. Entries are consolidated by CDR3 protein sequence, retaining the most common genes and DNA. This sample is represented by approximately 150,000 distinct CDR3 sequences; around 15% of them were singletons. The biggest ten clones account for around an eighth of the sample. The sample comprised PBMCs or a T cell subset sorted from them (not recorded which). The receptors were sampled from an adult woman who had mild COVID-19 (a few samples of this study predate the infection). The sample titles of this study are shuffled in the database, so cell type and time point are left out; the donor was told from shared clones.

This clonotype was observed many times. The CDR3 sequence is CAISKGDARETQYF. CDR3 nucleotide sequence: TGTGCCATCAGCAAAGGGGATGCCCGGGAGACCCAGTACTTC. V gene TRBV10-3 combines with J gene TRBJ2-5; D is possibly TRBD1 (5 bases). CDR3 length: 14 amino acids. Germline loops: CDR1 ENHRY, CDR2 SYGVKD. V lost 6 bases to trimming and J lost 5 bases, with 16 bases between them.

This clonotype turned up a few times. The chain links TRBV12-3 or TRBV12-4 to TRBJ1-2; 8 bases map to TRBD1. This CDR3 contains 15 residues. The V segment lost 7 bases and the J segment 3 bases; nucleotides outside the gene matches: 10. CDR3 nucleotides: TGTGCCAGCACCCCCCGGACAGGGTTCTACTATGGCTACACCTTC. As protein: CASTPRTGFYYGYTF.

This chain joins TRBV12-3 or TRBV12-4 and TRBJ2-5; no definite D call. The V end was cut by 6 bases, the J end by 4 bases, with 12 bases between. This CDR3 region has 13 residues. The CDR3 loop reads CASSSLERETQYF. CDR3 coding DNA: TGTGCCAGCAGCTCGCTAGAACGAGAGACCCAGTACTTC.

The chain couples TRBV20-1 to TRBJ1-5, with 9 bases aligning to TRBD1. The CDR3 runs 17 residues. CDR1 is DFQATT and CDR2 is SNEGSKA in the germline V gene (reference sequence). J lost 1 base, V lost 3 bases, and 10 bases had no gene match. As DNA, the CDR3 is TGCAGTGCTAGGTCGTCCCGGGACAGGGCGAGCAATCAGCCCCAGCATTTT. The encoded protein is CSARSSRDRASNQPQHF.

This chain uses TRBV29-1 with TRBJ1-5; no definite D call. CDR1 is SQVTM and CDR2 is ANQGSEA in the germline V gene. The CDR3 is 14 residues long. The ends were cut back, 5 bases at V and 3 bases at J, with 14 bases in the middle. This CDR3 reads CSVSGPNFNQPQHF. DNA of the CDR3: TGCAGCGTTTCCGGGCCGAACTTCAATCAGCCCCAGCATTTT. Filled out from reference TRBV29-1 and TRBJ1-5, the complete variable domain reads SAVISQKPSRDICQRGTSLTIQCQVDSQVTMMFWYRQQPGQSLTLIATANQGSEATYESGFVIDKFPISRPNLTFSTLTVSNMSPEDSSIYLCSVSGPNFNQPQHFGDGTRLSIL.

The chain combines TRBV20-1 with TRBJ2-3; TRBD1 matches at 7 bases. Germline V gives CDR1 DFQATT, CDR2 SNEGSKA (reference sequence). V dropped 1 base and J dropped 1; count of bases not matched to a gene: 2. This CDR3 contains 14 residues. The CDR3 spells CSARGTGGTDTQYF. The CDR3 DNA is TGCAGTGCTAGAGGGACAGGAGGCACAGATACGCAGTATTTT.

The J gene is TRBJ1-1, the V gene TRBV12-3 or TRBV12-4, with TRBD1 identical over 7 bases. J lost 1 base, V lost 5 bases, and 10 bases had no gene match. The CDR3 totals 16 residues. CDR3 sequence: CASSPKGARKNTEAFF. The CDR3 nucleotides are TGTGCCAGCAGTCCCAAGGGGGCCCGAAAGAACACTGAAGCTTTCTTT.

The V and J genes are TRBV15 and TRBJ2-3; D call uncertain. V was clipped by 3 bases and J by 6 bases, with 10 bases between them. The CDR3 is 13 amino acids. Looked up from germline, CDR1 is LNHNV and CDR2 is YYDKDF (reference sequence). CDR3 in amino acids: CATSRSLLDTQYF. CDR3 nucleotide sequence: TGTGCCACCAGCAGGTCTTTGTTGGATACGCAGTATTTT.

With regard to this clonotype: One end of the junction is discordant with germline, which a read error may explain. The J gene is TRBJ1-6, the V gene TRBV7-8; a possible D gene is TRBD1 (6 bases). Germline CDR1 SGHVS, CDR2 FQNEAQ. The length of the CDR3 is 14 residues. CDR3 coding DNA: TGTGCCAGCAGCTTCGGGGGGGCGGGTTCAACCCTCCACTTT. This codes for CASSFGGAGSTLHF.